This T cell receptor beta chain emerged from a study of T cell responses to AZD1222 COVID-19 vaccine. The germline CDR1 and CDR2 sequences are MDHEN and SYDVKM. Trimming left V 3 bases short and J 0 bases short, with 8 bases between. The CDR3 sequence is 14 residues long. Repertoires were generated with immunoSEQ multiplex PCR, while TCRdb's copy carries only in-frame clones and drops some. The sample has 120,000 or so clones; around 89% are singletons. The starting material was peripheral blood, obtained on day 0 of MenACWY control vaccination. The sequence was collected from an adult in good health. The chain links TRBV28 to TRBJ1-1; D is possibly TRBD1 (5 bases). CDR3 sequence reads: CASSFPGMNTEAFF. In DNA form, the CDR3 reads TGTGCCAGCAGTTTCCCAGGGATGAACACTGAAGCTTTCTTT.